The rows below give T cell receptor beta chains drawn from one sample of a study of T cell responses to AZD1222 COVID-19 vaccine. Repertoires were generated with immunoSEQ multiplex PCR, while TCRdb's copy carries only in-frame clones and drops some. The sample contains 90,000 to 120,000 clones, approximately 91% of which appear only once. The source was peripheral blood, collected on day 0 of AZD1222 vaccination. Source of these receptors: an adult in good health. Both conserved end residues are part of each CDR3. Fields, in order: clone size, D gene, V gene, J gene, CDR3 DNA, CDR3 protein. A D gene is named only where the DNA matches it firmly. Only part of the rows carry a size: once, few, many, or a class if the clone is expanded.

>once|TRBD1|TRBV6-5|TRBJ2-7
TGTGCCAGCAGTTACGGGACCCAGGGGGATGAGCAGTACTTC
CASSYGTQGDEQYF
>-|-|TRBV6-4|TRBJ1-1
TGTGCCAGCAGTGACGACGGGGGCACTGAAGCTTTCTTT
CASSDDGGTEAFF
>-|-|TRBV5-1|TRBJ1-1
TGCGCCAGCAGCTTGAGTAACACTGAAGCTTTCTTT
CASSLSNTEAFF
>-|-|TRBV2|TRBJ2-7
TGTGCCACCGAGAACAGGGTAGGTTACGAGCAGTACTTC
CATENRVGYEQYF
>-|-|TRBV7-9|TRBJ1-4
TGTGCCAGCAGCTTAGGTGGTCTGGGTCATAATGAAAAACTGTTTTTT
CASSLGGLGHNEKLFF
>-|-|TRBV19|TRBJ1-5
TGTGCCAGTAGTATGGGAGGGTTGAATCAGCCCCAGCATTTT
CASSMGGLNQPQHF
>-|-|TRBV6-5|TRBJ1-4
TGTGCCAGCAGTTACCGGTTGGGGGTGGATGAAAAACTGTTTTTT
CASSYRLGVDEKLFF
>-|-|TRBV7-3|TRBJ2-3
TGTGCCAGCAGCTTCGGGATAGATGCAACCACAGATACGCAGTATTTT
CASSFGIDATTDTQYF
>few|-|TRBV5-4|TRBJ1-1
TGTGCCAGCAGGGGGATGGGGGGGCCCACTGAAGCTTTCTTT
CASRGMGGPTEAFF
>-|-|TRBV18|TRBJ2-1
TGTGCCAGCTCACCCCTAGTGGGCCCGGGGAATGAGCAGTTCTTC
CASSPLVGPGNEQFF
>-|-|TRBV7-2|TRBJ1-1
TGTGCCAGCAGCTTAGTAGGCAGGGTGAGCACTGAAGCTTTCTTT
CASSLVGRVSTEAFF
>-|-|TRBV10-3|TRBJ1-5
TGTGCCATCAGTGATGGGGACCCAAGTAATCAGCCCCAGCATTTT
CAISDGDPSNQPQHF
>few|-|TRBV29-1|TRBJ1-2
TGCAGCGTTAACAGAGACTATGGCTACACCTTC
CSVNRDYGYTF
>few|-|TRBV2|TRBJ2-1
TGTGCCAGCAGTGAAGTGTTTCGCGATGAGCAGTTCTTC
CASSEVFRDEQFF
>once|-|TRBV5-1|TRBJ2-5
TGCGCCAGCAGCTTGGCCCTGACAGTGGGGGAGACCCAGTACTTC
CASSLALTVGETQYF
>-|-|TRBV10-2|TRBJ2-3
TGCGCCAGCAGGGTGGGGGGAGCAGATACGCAGTATTTT
CASRVGGADTQYF
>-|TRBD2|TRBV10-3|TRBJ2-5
TGTGCCATCAGTGAGTCGCCCAAGCGGGGGGGCCTGGGGGAGACCCAGTACTTC
CAISESPKRGGLGETQYF
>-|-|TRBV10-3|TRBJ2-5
TGTGCCATCAGTGATCTAGCCGAAGAGACCCAGTACTTC
CAISDLAEETQYF
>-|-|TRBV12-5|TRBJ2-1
TGTGCTAGTGGTTTCAAAGGTGCCTCCTACAATGAGCAGTTCTTC
CASGFKGASYNEQFF
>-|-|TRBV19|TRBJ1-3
TGTGCCAGTAGTATGAGAAAAAACACCATATATTTT
CASSMRKNTIYF
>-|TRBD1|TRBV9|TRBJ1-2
TGTGCCAGCAGCGTATTTGACAGGGCGGATGGCTACACCTTC
CASSVFDRADGYTF
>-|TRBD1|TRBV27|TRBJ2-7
TGTGCCAGCACCGCGACAGGGAGCTCCTACGAGCAGTACTTC
CASTATGSSYEQYF
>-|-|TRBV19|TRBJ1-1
TGTGCCAGTAGTCCTCGGGGGAGCACTGAAGCTTTCTTT
CASSPRGSTEAFF
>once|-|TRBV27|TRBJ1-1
TGTGCCAGCAGTTTGTGGGCCGGGTTGTTCGACACTGAAGCTTTCTTT
CASSLWAGLFDTEAFF
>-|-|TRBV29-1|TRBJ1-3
TGCAGCGTTGATGATGCCCCGTCGGGCTCTGGAAACACCATATATTTT
CSVDDAPSGSGNTIYF
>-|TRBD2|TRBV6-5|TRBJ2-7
TGTGCCTGCTCTAGCGGATACGAGCAGTACTTC
CACSSGYEQYF
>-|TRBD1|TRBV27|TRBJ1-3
TGTGCCAGCAGTGCCTCGACAGGGCTTGGGGGAAACACCATATATTTT
CASSASTGLGGNTIYF
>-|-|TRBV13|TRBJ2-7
TGTGCCAGCAGCTCTTGGGGTTTGGGGGGGACATCCTACGAGCAGTACTTC
CASSSWGLGGTSYEQYF
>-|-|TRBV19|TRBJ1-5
TGTGCCAGTAGTGGCAGGACGAGCAATCAGCCCCAGCATTTT
CASSGRTSNQPQHF
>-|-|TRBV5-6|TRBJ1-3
TGTGCCAGCGGTCAGGGACGGACCTCCTCTGGAAACACCATATATTTT
CASGQGRTSSGNTIYF
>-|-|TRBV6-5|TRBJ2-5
TGTGCCAGCATGACTAGTGGGGGGGCAGGGGAGACCCAGTACTTC
CASMTSGGAGETQYF
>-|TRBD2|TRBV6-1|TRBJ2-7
TGTGCCAGCAGTGATTCCGGGGAGGGAGCCTCCTACGAGCAGTACTTC
CASSDSGEGASYEQYF
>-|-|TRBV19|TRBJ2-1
TGTGCCAGTAGTATCGAGCGAGGCTCCTACAATGAGCAGTTCTTC
CASSIERGSYNEQFF
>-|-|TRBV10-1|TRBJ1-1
TGCGCCAGCAGTGAGTCACTGAACACTGAAGCTTTCTTT
CASSESLNTEAFF
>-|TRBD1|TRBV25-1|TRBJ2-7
TGTGCCAGCAGCCCCAGAGGCGGGACAGGCTTTGCCAACGAGCAGTACTTC
CASSPRGGTGFANEQYF
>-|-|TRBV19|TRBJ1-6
TGTGCCAGTAGTATAGAGTCCAGCGGGGATTCACCCCTCCACTTT
CASSIESSGDSPLHF
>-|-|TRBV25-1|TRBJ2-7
TGTGCCAGCAGTGACCGCTACGAGCAGTACTTC
CASSDRYEQYF
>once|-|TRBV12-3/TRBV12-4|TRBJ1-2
TGTGCCAGCAGTTTACGGGGTCCCTATGGCTACACCTTC
CASSLRGPYGYTF
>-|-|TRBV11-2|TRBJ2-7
TGTGCCAGCAGCTTAGGAGGTATAGTATCCTACGAGCAGTACTTC
CASSLGGIVSYEQYF
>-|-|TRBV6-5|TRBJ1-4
TGTGCCAGCACGATCAGTCTTAATGAAAAACTGTTTTTT
CASTISLNEKLFF
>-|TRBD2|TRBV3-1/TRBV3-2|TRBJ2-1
TGTGCCAGCAGCCTCATAGCGGGGGGGAATGAGCAGTTCTTC
CASSLIAGGNEQFF
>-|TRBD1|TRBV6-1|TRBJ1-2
TGTGCCAGCAGTGACACCACAGGGGACTATGGCTACACCTTC
CASSDTTGDYGYTF
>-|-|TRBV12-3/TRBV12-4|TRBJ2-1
TGTGCCAGCCGCCCAGGGGACTACAATGAGCAGTTCTTC
CASRPGDYNEQFF
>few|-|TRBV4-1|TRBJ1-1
TGCGCCAGCAGCCAAGTCGTCAGGAACACTGAAGCTTTCTTT
CASSQVVRNTEAFF
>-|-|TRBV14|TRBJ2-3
TGTGCCAGCAGCCAGGGGAGGACAGATACGCAGTATTTT
CASSQGRTDTQYF
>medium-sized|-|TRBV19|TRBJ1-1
TGTGCCAGTAGTCCTCAGACAGGAATCATGAACACTGAAGCTTTCTTT
CASSPQTGIMNTEAFF
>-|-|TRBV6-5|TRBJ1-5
TGTGCCAGCAGTCACGAGACACGATATCAGCCCCAGCATTTT
CASSHETRYQPQHF
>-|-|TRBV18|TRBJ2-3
TGTGCCAGCTCACCACTCGGGACATTTAGCTCTGGCACAGATACGCAGTATTTT
CASSPLGTFSSGTDTQYF
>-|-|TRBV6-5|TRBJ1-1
TGTGCCAGCGGGTATAGGCAAGTGAACACTGAAGCTTTCTTT
CASGYRQVNTEAFF
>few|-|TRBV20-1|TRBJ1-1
TGCAGCAGGGGTCACGGCACTGAAGCTTTCTTT
CSRGHGTEAFF
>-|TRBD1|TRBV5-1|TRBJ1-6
TGCGCCAGCAGTTTCGGACAGGGGGATTCACCCCTCCACTTT
CASSFGQGDSPLHF
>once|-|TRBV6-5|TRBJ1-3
TGTGCCAGCAGCGGAGGACTTTTATATGGAAACACCATATATTTT
CASSGGLLYGNTIYF
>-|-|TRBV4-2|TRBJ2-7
TGTGCCAGCAGCCAAGATCGCGCCAGGTTGCCCTACGAGCAGTACTTC
CASSQDRARLPYEQYF